This is a list of T cell receptor beta chains from one sample in a study of cytomegalovirus exposure and HLA in healthy donors. Repertoires were generated with immunoSEQ multiplex PCR, while TCRdb's copy carries only in-frame clones and drops some. This sample yields over 150,000 clones, of which 60% to 80% are seen a single time; roughly 2.6% belongs to the top ten. What was sequenced was PBMCs. The receptor set was obtained from a woman aged 40 to 49 in good health and CMV-seropositive. Both conserved end residues are part of each CDR3. Each record gives: J gene, D gene, clone size, V gene, CDR3 protein, CDR3 DNA. A D gene is named only where the DNA matches it firmly. Not every row has a clone size; where given, it reads once, few, many or a size class.

>TRBJ1-1|TRBD1|-|TRBV6-5
CASTLTGGTEAFF
TGTGCCAGCACCCTTACAGGGGGCACTGAAGCTTTCTTT
>TRBJ1-2|-|few|TRBV5-4
CASSLAGPNNGYTF
TGTGCCAGCAGCTTGGCAGGGCCTAATAATGGCTACACCTTC
>TRBJ1-3|-|-|TRBV30
CAWSLATAGNTIYF
TGTGCCTGGAGTTTGGCGACTGCTGGAAACACCATATATTTT
>TRBJ2-1|TRBD2|-|TRBV28
CASSSTSGGANEQFF
TGTGCCAGCAGCTCAACTAGCGGGGGGGCGAATGAGCAGTTCTTC
>TRBJ1-1|-|-|TRBV20-1
CSAPGDTEAFF
TGCAGTGCCCCCGGAGACACTGAAGCTTTCTTT
>TRBJ2-5|TRBD2|-|TRBV5-4
CASSLGDPGLAEETQYF
TGTGCCAGCAGCTTGGGCGATCCTGGACTAGCGGAGGAGACCCAGTACTTC
>TRBJ2-1|-|-|TRBV25-1
CASSDRLARAYNEQFF
TGTGCCAGCAGTGACCGCCTAGCGAGGGCCTACAATGAGCAGTTCTTC
>TRBJ2-1|TRBD1|-|TRBV7-2
CASSLVPTGVYGNEQFF
TGTGCCAGCAGCTTAGTTCCGACAGGGGTGTACGGCAATGAGCAGTTCTTC
>TRBJ1-3|TRBD1|-|TRBV27
CASSARDRGFSGNTIYF
TGTGCCAGCAGTGCCCGGGACAGGGGTTTCTCCGGAAACACCATATATTTT
>TRBJ2-5|-|-|TRBV10-3
CAIRSGTGSQETQYF
TGTGCCATCAGATCGGGCACGGGGTCCCAAGAGACCCAGTACTTC
>TRBJ2-1|-|few|TRBV28
CASSSGQSSYNEQFF
TGTGCCAGCAGTTCCGGACAGAGCTCCTACAATGAGCAGTTCTTC
>TRBJ2-3|TRBD2|-|TRBV7-2
CASIAGALTDTQYF
TGTGCCTCCATAGCGGGAGCGCTCACAGATACGCAGTATTTT
>TRBJ2-3|TRBD2|-|TRBV6-5
CASSFSGGAGDTQYF
TGTGCCAGCAGTTTTTCGGGGGGGGCCGGAGATACGCAGTATTTT
>TRBJ1-2|-|once|TRBV2
CASDRGYGYTF
TGTGCCAGTGACAGAGGCTATGGCTACACCTTC
>TRBJ1-1|TRBD1|once|TRBV19
CASSSWDRTEAFF
TGTGCCAGTAGTAGTTGGGACAGGACTGAAGCTTTCTTT
>TRBJ2-5|TRBD2|-|TRBV7-8
CASSFTSGSMRETQYF
TGTGCCAGCAGCTTCACTAGCGGGAGTATGAGAGAGACCCAGTACTTC
>TRBJ2-1|TRBD1|-|TRBV6-5
CASSQGAHYNEQFF
TGTGCCAGCTCCCAGGGGGCGCATTACAATGAGCAGTTCTTC
>TRBJ2-5|-|-|TRBV7-9
CASSYFSETQYF
TGTGCCAGCAGCTATTTCAGTGAGACCCAGTACTTC
>TRBJ2-1|-|-|TRBV27
CASSLGGGNLQFEQFF
TGTGCCAGCAGTCTTGGCGGAGGGAATCTACAATTTGAGCAGTTCTTC
>TRBJ1-1|-|-|TRBV30
CAWSPSLNTEAFF
TGTGCCTGGAGTCCGTCCCTGAACACTGAAGCTTTCTTT
>TRBJ2-5|TRBD2|once|TRBV7-2
CASSLGSGMGKTQYF
TGTGCCAGCAGCTTAGGTAGCGGGATGGGGAAGACCCAGTACTTC
>TRBJ1-1|TRBD1|-|TRBV28
CASRRTGNSDTEAFF
TGTGCCAGCAGGCGGACAGGCAACTCGGACACTGAAGCTTTCTTT
>TRBJ2-7|TRBD2|once|TRBV7-2
CASSPRLAGTYEQYF
TGTGCCAGCAGCCCCCGGTTAGCGGGGACCTACGAGCAGTACTTC